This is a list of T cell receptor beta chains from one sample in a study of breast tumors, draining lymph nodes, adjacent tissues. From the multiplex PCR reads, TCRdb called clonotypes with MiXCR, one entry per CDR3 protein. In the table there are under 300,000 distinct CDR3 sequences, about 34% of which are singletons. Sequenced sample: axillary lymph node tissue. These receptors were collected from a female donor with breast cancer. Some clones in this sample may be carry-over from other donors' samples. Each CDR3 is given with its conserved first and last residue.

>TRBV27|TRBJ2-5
CASSLGLPGQIGETQYF
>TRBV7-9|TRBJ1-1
CASSFAHDSMNTEAFF
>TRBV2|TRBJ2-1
CASSVGLAGAFDEQFF
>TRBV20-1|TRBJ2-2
CSARSWGNTGELFF
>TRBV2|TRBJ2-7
CASSRQTYEQYF
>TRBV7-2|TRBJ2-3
CASERGGIADTQYF
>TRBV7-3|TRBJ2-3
CASSKSGSNVDTQYF
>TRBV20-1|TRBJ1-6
CSARDVGQGANSPLHF
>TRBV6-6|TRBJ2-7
CAAPPLYTAGMYEQYF
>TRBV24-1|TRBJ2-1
CATREGGSSYNEQFF
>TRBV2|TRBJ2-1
CSARGTSGSSNEQFF
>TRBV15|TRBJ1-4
CATSRVIGQGEKLFF
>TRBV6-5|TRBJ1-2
CASSHSGTAYGYTF
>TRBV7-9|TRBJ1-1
CASRDSHTEAFF
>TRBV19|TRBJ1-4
CASSIDPGDEKLFF
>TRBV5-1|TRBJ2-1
CASSPDNYNEQFF
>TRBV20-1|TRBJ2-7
CSALRMGQGSYEQYF
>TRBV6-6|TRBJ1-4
CASSYLGQANEKLFF
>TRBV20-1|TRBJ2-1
CSAKGLAGYEQFF
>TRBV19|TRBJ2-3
CASSNRDSNTQYF
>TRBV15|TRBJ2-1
CATSRGPGLQGRRGNEQFF
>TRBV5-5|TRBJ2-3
CASSRGLAGGPNTQYF
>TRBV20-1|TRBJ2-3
CSARDQITDTEYF
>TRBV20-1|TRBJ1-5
CSARTSGPLNQPQHF